This TCR beta chain appears in the sequencing data of a study of blood T cell repertoires in COVID-19. Study summary: Nucleic acid was either cDNA or gDNA, and it came from T cells, B-cell-depleted T cells, or PBMCs.

Germline V gene lookup returns CDR1 KGHDR and CDR2 SFDVKD. The CDR3 extends over 18 amino acids. J lost 4 bases, V lost 4 bases, and 15 bases had no gene match. In the original analysis: By means of reference gene primer amplification, nucleated cell counts were estimated. Assay: immunoSEQ multiplex PCR; the TCRdb copy retains only in-frame clones and omits some. The DNA gave D and trimming, while V, J and clone size come from that table. This repertoire shows about 210,000 clones, approximately 90% found once; its top ten account for 4.5% to 5.5%. This clonotype was sampled from a woman between 40 and 50 years old with acute or convalescent COVID-19. What was sequenced was peripheral blood. The rearrangement joins TRBV24-1 to TRBJ2-1; 7 positions agree with TRBD2. The chain's CDR3 is CATSDPTPGRGNYNEQFF. The CDR3, as DNA: TGTGCCACCAGTGACCCCACCCCTGGGCGGGGGAATTACAATGAGCAGTTCTTC.